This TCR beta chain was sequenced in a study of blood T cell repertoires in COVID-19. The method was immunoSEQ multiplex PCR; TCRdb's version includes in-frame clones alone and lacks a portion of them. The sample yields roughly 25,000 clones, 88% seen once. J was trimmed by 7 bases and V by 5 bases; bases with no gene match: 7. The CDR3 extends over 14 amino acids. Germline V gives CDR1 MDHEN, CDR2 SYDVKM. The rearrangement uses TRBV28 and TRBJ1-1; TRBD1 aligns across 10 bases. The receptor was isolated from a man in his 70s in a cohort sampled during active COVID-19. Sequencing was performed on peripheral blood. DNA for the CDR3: TGTGCCAGCAGTCTCGACAGGGGGCGGGATGAAGCTTTCTTT. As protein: CASSLDRGRDEAFF.